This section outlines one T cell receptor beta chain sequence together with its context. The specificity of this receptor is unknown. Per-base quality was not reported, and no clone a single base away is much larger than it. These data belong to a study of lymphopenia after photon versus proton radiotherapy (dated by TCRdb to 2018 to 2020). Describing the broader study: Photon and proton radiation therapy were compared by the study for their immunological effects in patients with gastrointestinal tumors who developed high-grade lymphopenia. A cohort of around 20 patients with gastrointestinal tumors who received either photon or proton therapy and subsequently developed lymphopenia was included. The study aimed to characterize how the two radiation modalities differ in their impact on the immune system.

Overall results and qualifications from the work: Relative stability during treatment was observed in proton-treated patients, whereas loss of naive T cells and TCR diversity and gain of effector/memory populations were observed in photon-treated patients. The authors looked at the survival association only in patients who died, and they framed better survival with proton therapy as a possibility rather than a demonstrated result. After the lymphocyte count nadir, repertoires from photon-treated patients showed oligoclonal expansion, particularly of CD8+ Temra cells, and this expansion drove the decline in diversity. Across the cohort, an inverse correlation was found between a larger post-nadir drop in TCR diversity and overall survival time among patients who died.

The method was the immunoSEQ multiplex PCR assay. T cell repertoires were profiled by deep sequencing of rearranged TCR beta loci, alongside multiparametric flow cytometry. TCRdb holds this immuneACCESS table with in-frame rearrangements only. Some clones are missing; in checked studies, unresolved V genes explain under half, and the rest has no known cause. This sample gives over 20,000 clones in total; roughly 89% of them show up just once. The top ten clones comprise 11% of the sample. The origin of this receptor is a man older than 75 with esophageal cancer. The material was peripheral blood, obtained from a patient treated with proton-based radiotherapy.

The nucleotides are TGTGCCAGCAGCTTAGCCGTAGCGGGAGGCCGCCAAGAGACCCAGTACTTC. Translated, it reads CASSLAVAGGRQETQYF. Rearrangement joined TRBV7-6 to TRBJ2-5; TRBD2 matches 10 bases in the middle. For this chain, trimming is 0 bases at the V end and 1 base at the J end, and the number of junction bases without a gene match is 5. The CDR3 spans 17 residues, from the cysteine through the phenylalanine. Just the 51-base CDR3 DNA is kept, in frame starting at base 1. The germline V gene sets CDR1 to SGHVS and CDR2 to FNYEAQ.